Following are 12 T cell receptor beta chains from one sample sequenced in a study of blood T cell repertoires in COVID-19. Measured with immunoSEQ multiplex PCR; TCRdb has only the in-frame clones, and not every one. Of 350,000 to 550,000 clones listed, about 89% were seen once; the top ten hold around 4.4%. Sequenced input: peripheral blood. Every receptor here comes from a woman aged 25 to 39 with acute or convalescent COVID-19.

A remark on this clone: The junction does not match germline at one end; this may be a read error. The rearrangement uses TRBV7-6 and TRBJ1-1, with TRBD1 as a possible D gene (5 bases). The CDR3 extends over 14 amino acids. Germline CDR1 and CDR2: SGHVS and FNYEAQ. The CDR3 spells CASSLARTNTEAFF. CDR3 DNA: TGTGCCAGCAGTTTAGCTAGGACAAACACTGAAGCTTTCTTT.

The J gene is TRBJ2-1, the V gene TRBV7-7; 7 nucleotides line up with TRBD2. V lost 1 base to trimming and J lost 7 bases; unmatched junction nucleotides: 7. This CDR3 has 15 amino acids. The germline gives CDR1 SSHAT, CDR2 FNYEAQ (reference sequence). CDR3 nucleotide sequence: TGTGCCAGCAGCTTAGTCCGAGCGGGACTAAATGAGCAGTTCTTC. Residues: CASSLVRAGLNEQFF.

CDR3 sequence reads: CATSRGGGELFF. Written as DNA, the CDR3 is TGTGCCACCAGCAGGGGGGGCGGGGAGCTGTTTTTT. The chain uses TRBV15 and TRBJ2-2, with D perhaps TRBD2 (6 bases). Germline CDR1 reads LNHNV; CDR2 reads YYDKDF (reference sequence). V was clipped by 3 bases and J by 7 bases, with 6 bases between them. The CDR3 sequence is 12 residues long.

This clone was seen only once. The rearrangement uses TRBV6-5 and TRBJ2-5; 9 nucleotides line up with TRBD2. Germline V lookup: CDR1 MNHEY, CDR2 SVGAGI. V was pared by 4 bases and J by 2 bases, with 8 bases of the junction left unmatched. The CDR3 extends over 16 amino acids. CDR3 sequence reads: CASSFFSGGPQETQYF. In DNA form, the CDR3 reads TGTGCCAGCAGTTTCTTCAGCGGGGGGCCACAAGAGACCCAGTACTTC.

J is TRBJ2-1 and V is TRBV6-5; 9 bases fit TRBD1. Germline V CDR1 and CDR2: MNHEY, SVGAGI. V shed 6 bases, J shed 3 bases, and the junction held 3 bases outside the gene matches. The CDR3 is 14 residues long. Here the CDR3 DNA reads TGTGCCAGCAGCACGGGACAGGGCTACAATGAGCAGTTCTTC. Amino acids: CASSTGQGYNEQFF.

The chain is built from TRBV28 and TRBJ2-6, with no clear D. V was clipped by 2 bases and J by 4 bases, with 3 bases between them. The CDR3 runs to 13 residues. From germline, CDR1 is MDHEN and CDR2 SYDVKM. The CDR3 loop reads CASSLQGANVLTF. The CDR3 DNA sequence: TGTGCCAGCAGTTTACAAGGGGCCAACGTCCTGACTTTC.

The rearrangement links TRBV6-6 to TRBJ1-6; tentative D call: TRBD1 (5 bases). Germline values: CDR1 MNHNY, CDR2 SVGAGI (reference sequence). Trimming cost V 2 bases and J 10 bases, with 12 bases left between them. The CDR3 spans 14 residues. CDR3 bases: TGTGCCAGCAGTTACGGGGGGGGAGGATCACCCCTCCACTTT. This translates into CASSYGGGGSPLHF.

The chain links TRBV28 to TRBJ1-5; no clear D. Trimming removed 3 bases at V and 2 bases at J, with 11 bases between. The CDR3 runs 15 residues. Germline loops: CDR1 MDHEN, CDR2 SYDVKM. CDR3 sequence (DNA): TGTGCCAGCAGTTTTGACGGGTCTCGCAATCAGCCCCAGCATTTT. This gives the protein CASSFDGSRNQPQHF.

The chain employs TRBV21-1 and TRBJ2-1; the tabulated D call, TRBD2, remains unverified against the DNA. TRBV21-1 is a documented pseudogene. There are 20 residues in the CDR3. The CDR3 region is CASSKAVRGKNEPLEGEQFF. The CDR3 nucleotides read TGTGCCAGCAGCAAAGCTGTCCGGGGAAAAAACGAACCTTTGGAGGGTGAGCAGTTCTTC.

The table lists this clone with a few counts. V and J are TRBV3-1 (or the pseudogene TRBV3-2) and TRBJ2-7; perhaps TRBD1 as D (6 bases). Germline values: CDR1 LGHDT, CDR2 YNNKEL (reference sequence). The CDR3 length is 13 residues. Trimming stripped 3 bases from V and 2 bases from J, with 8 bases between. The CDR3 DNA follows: TGTGCCAGCAGCCAGACAGGAACCTACGAGCAGTACTTC. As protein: CASSQTGTYEQYF.

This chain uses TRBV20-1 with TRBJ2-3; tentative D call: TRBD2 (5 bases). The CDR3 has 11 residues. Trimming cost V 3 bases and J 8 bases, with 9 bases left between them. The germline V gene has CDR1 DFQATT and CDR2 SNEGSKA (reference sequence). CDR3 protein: CSASTRGTQYF. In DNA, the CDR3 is TGCAGTGCTAGCACCCGGGGTACGCAGTATTTT.

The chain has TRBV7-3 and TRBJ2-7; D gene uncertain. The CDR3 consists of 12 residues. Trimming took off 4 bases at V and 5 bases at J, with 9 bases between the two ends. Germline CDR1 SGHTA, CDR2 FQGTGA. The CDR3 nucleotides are TGTGCCAGCAGCTCCCTCCTCGACGAGCAGTACTTC. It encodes CASSSLLDEQYF.